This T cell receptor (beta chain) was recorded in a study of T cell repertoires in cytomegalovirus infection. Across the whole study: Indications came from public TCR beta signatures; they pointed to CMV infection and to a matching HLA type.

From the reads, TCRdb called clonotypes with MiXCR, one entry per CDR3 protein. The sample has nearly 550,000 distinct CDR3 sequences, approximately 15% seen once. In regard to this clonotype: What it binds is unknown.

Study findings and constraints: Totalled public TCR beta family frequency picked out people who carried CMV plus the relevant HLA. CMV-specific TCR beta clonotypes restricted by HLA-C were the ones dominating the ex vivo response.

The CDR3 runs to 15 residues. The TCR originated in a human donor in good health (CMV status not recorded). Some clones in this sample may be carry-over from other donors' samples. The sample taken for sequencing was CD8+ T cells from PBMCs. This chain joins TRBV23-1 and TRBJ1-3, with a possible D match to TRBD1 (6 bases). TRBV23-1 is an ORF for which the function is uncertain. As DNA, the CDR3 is TGCGCAAGAAAGGGGGGATACTATTCTGGAAACACCATATATTTT. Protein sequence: CARKGGYYSGNTIYF.